This T cell receptor (beta chain) was found in a study of blood T cell repertoires in COVID-19. Study summary: Italy, Spain and the United States were the sources of the convalescent and acute COVID-19 samples. Sources were T cells, B-cell-depleted T cells, or PBMCs; the material itself was cDNA or gDNA.

The authors' processing: For nucleated cells, counts were estimated from reference gene primer amplification. This table comes from immunoSEQ multiplex PCR, and its TCRdb copy is limited to in-frame clones, with some not included. V and J calls and clone size come straight from that table; D and trimming were deduced from the DNA. The data contain just under 45,000 clones, 87% of them singletons. V shed 3 bases, J shed 7 bases, and the junction held 8 bases outside the gene matches. The CDR3 totals 14 residues. The germline CDR1 and CDR2 sequences are KGHSH and LQKENI. The sequenced sample consisted of peripheral blood. This sequence joins TRBV18 and TRBJ1-2; 7 bases map to TRBD1. The origin of this receptor is a man aged 40-55 years with COVID-19, enrolled during active disease. The CDR3 here is CASSPETGLGGYTF. DNA of the CDR3: TGTGCCAGCTCACCGGAGACAGGGCTCGGTGGCTACACCTTC.